A single sample gave rise to the 32 T cell receptor beta chains below, sequenced in a study of T cell responses to AZD1222 COVID-19 vaccine. TCRdb's table, derived via immunoSEQ multiplex PCR, lists solely in-frame clones and lacks some. The sample lists fewer than 130,000 clones; 81% were seen once. Source: peripheral blood, taken on day 0 of AZD1222 vaccination. The source of these receptors is an adult in good health.

V gene TRBV7-2 combines with J gene TRBJ1-3, with D uncertain. CDR3 length: 11 residues. Germline CDR1 is SGHTA and CDR2 is FQGNSA. V was clipped by 9 bases and J by 2 bases, with 5 bases between them. The CDR3 nucleotides read TGTGCCAGTGGAGCTGGAAACACCATATATTTT. Protein sequence: CASGAGNTIYF.

This clone has only a few counts. J is TRBJ1-1 and V is TRBV3-1 (or the pseudogene TRBV3-2); D remains ambiguous. Trimming pared 2 bases from V and 6 bases from J, leaving 10 bases between. Germline V gene data show CDR1 as LGHDT and CDR2 as YNNKEL (reference sequence). The CDR3 loop spans 13 amino acids. CDR3 residues: CASSQPPLSEAFF. The CDR3 DNA follows: TGTGCCAGCAGCCAACCCCCCTTATCTGAAGCTTTCTTT.

The rearrangement uses TRBV7-2 and TRBJ1-2, with D perhaps matching TRBD1 (6 bases). The V gene lost 5 bases and the J gene lost 6 bases, with 19 bases spanning the gap. This CDR3 is 15 amino acids long. The germline CDR1 and CDR2 sequences are SGHTA and FQGNSA. The CDR3 coding sequence is TGTGCCAGCAGCCCGGCCACAGGGAGGATTGATGGCTACACCTTC. Its translation is CASSPATGRIDGYTF.

This clone has more than one count but fewer than ten. The rearrangement links TRBV6-5 to TRBJ1-1; the D gene is possibly TRBD1 (5 bases). The V end lost 5 bases, the J end lost 7 bases, and 14 bases lay between the germline ends. The CDR3 consists of 13 residues. The V gene's germline CDR1 is MNHEY and CDR2 SVGAGI. The CDR3, as DNA: TGTGCCAGCAGTACAAAGGGGAGAAGTGAAGCTTTCTTT. Protein product: CASSTKGRSEAFF.

This clone occurred once. The chain carries TRBV4-3 and TRBJ2-7; the D is unclear. CDR1 and CDR2 from the germline V gene are LGHNA and YSLEER. Trimming left V 0 bases short and J 6 bases short, with 6 bases between. This CDR3 comprises 12 residues. The CDR3 DNA is TGCGCCAGCAGCCAAGAAGCAGGCGAGCAGTACTTC. Translation: CASSQEAGEQYF.

The chain carries TRBV6-5 and TRBJ2-2, with D perhaps matching TRBD1 (6 bases). The CDR3 totals 14 residues. In germline, CDR1 is MNHEY, CDR2 SVGAGI. V was shortened by 7 bases and J by 3 bases, with 12 bases between the two germline ends. CDR3 region: CASKPGQDTGELFF. Written as DNA, the CDR3 is TGTGCCAGCAAACCGGGACAAGACACCGGGGAGCTGTTTTTT.

This sequence joins TRBV18 and TRBJ1-5; D ambiguous. Trimming pared 4 bases from V and 4 bases from J, leaving 8 bases between. CDR1 is KGHSH and CDR2 is LQKENI in the germline V gene. This CDR3 is 13 amino acids long. CDR3 loop: CASSRGRNQPQHF. Here the CDR3 DNA reads TGTGCCAGCTCACGAGGTCGAAATCAGCCCCAGCATTTT.

The V gene is TRBV7-8, the J gene TRBJ2-7; 11 nucleotides align to TRBD1. J was trimmed by 3 bases and V by 6 bases; bases with no gene match: 4. From germline, CDR1 is SGHVS and CDR2 FQNEAQ. This CDR3 has 14 residues. CDR3 in DNA: TGTGCCAGCAGGCGGGGACAGGGGGTCTACGAGCAGTACTTC. This codes for CASRRGQGVYEQYF.

This clone was picked up one time. This chain links TRBV5-1 with TRBJ2-7; the match to TRBD1 covers 9 bases. CDR3 length: 17 amino acids. Per germline, CDR1 SGHRS and CDR2 YFSETQ. The trim removed 5 bases at V and 3 bases at J, leaving 15 bases unmatched. As DNA, the CDR3 is TGCGCCAGCAGTCACAGGGGGCTACCTTACTTGAACTACGAGCAGTACTTC. Protein: CASSHRGLPYLNYEQYF.

The rearrangement links TRBV10-3 to TRBJ1-5; the D is unclear. Trimming stripped 2 bases from V and 2 bases from J, with 1 base between. The CDR3 sequence is 12 residues long. The V gene's germline CDR1 is ENHRY and CDR2 SYGVKD. Here the CDR3 DNA reads TGTGCCATCAGTGAGCGCAATCAGCCCCAGCATTTT. It is translated as CAISERNQPQHF.

The chain has TRBV4-3 and TRBJ1-1; 10 bases agree with TRBD1. The V and J ends lost 2 bases and 3 bases, in that order; junction bases with no gene match: 9. CDR1 and CDR2 (germline): LGHNA, YSLEER. The CDR3 totals 17 residues. The CDR3 DNA is TGCGCCAGCAGCCAAAATATGGACAGGGGGAGTTACACTGAAGCTTTCTTT. This codes for CASSQNMDRGSYTEAFF.

This chain connects TRBV15 to TRBJ1-2, with D unresolved. The CDR3 totals 13 residues. From germline, CDR1 is LNHNV and CDR2 YYDKDF (reference sequence). V lost 1 base to trimming and J lost 8 bases, with 11 bases between them. The CDR3 protein is CATSRAAVRGYTF. The CDR3 nucleotides read TGTGCCACCAGCAGAGCCGCGGTGAGAGGCTACACCTTC.

This clone was observed once. V and J are TRBV6-5 and TRBJ1-5; possibly TRBD1 for D (6 bases). The germline CDR1 and CDR2 sequences are MNHEY and SVGAGI. The ends were cut back, 5 bases at V and 3 bases at J, with 11 bases in the middle. The CDR3 runs 14 residues. CDR3 in amino acids: CASSKNRVNQPQHF. CDR3 coding DNA: TGTGCCAGCAGTAAAAACAGGGTCAATCAGCCCCAGCATTTT.

CDR3 in amino acids: CASSPRGGRRASGANVLTF. CDR3 DNA sequence: TGTGCCAGTAGTCCCCGTGGCGGACGGAGAGCCTCTGGGGCCAACGTCCTGACTTTC. The J gene is TRBJ2-6, the V gene TRBV19; D gene ambiguous. CDR1 LNHDA and CDR2 SQIVND come from the germline V gene (reference sequence). The V and J ends lost 5 bases and 0 bases respectively, with 20 bases between them. The CDR3 extends over 19 amino acids.

The V gene is TRBV2, the J gene TRBJ1-5, with a weak D call TRBD1 (5 bases). The germline gives CDR1 SNHLY, CDR2 FYNNEI. The CDR3 covers 13 residues. Trimming pared 3 bases from V and 7 bases from J, leaving 10 bases between. The CDR3 reads CASSDDRIQPQHF. The DNA of the CDR3 is TGTGCCAGCAGTGACGACAGAATCCAGCCCCAGCATTTT.

V and J are TRBV29-1 and TRBJ2-5, with 7 nucleotides matching TRBD2. The CDR3 spans 14 residues. Per the germline V gene, CDR1 is SQVTM and CDR2 is ANQGSEA. J lost 4 bases, V lost 3 bases, and 8 bases had no gene match. This chain's CDR3 is CSVEDNGLVETQYF. In nucleotides, the CDR3 is TGCAGCGTTGAGGATAACGGACTAGTAGAGACCCAGTACTTC.

The chain carries TRBV28 and TRBJ1-5; 7 nucleotides match TRBD1. CDR1 and CDR2 from the germline V gene are MDHEN and SYDVKM. The CDR3 contains 16 residues. The V segment lost 6 bases and the J segment 0 bases; nucleotides outside the gene matches: 8. CDR3 protein: CASSPPGQYSNQPQHF. Written as DNA, the CDR3 is TGTGCCAGCAGCCCCCCGGGACAGTATAGCAATCAGCCCCAGCATTTT.

This CDR3 reads CASSFGAPVSEAFF. As DNA, the CDR3 is TGTGCCAGCAGCTTCGGGGCGCCGGTCTCTGAAGCTTTCTTT. The chain carries TRBV5-5 and TRBJ1-1; possibly TRBD1 for D (5 bases). V was pared by 2 bases and J by 6 bases, with 14 bases between. Per germline, CDR1 SGHKS and CDR2 YYEKEE (reference sequence). The CDR3 is 14 amino acids.

This clone was recorded a few times. The chain recombines TRBV6-2 or TRBV6-3 with TRBJ2-1, with 7 bases lining up with TRBD1. This CDR3 region has 13 residues. CDR1 is MNHEY, CDR2 SVGEGT, per germline. With V trimmed by 5 bases and J by 5 bases, 3 bases remained unmatched. Here the CDR3 reads CASSRDRNNEQFF. Here the CDR3 DNA reads TGTGCCAGCAGTCGGGACAGAAACAATGAGCAGTTCTTC.

The V call is TRBV4-1, the J call TRBJ1-1, with D possibly matching TRBD1 (6 bases). The germline gives CDR1 MGHRA, CDR2 YSYEKL. V gave up 1 base and J gave up 11 bases, with 20 bases separating them. The CDR3 has 15 amino acids. The CDR3 here is CASSQGFLLNQGAFF. The CDR3 bases are TGCGCCAGCAGCCAAGGTTTTCTTCTTAACCAGGGGGCTTTCTTT.

The V call is TRBV5-1, the J call TRBJ2-3, with 8 bases that match TRBD2. CDR1 is SGHRS and CDR2 is YFSETQ in the germline V gene. This CDR3 contains 15 residues. V was clipped by 4 bases and J by 5 bases; unmatched bases: 9. CDR3 residues: CASSRLAGEKDTQYF. CDR3 nucleotide sequence: TGCGCCAGCAGCCGCCTAGCGGGTGAGAAAGATACGCAGTATTTT.

This clone was seen just once. The chain combines TRBV28 with TRBJ1-5; perhaps TRBD1 as D (6 bases). Deletions cut 2 bases from V and 0 bases from J, with 11 bases between. Germline V gene lookup returns CDR1 MDHEN and CDR2 SYDVKM. This CDR3 spans 16 amino acids. CDR3 nucleotide sequence: TGTGCCAGCAGTTTAGGGACATATAATAGCAATCAGCCCCAGCATTTT. The encoded protein is CASSLGTYNSNQPQHF.

V gene TRBV9 combines with J gene TRBJ1-3; 9 bases are a match to TRBD1. Germline CDR1 is SGDLS and CDR2 is YYNGEE. Unmatched junction bases numbered 8, after V lost 4 bases and J lost 0 bases. This CDR3 is built from 17 residues. This CDR3 is CASSTQQGASSGNTIYF. CDR3 nucleotide sequence: TGTGCCAGCAGCACCCAACAGGGGGCAAGCTCTGGAAACACCATATATTTT. Supplemented by reference TRBV9 and TRBJ1-3, the full variable domain reads DSGVTQTPKHLITATGQRVTLRCSPRSGDLSVYWYQQSLDQGLQFLIQYYNGEERAKGNILERFSAQQFPDLHSELNLSSLELGDSALYFCASSTQQGASSGNTIYFGEGSWLTVV.

The rearrangement links TRBV6-2 or TRBV6-3 to TRBJ1-1, with 11 bases lining up with TRBD1. This CDR3 has 13 amino acids. Germline loops: CDR1 MNHEY, CDR2 SVGEGT. Germline trimming cut 5 bases from V and 8 bases from J; bases unmatched to any gene: 4. CDR3 bases: TGTGCCAGCAGTCCATGGACAGGGGGCGAAGCTTTCTTT. Encoded protein: CASSPWTGGEAFF.

The V call is TRBV7-2, the J call TRBJ2-3; 9 bases fit TRBD2. Germline loops: CDR1 SGHTA, CDR2 FQGNSA. This CDR3 has 14 amino acids. V dropped 5 bases and J dropped 6; count of bases not matched to a gene: 6. CDR3 loop: CASSPRLAADTQYF. CDR3 bases: TGTGCCAGCAGCCCCCGACTAGCGGCGGATACGCAGTATTTT.

The CDR3 coding sequence is TGTGCCAGCAGCTTAACCTTCAATGAGCAGTTCTTC. Translation gives CASSLTFNEQFF. The chain carries TRBV7-2 and TRBJ2-1; D is unresolved. Germline V gene data show CDR1 as SGHTA and CDR2 as FQGNSA. CDR3 length: 12 amino acids. Trimming took off 2 bases at V and 6 bases at J, with 5 bases between the two ends. Full variable domain (rest looked up from reference TRBV7-2 and TRBJ2-1): GAGVSQSPSNKVTEKGKDVELRCDPISGHTALYWYRQSLGQGLEFLIYFQGNSAPDKSGLPSDRFSAERTGGSVSTLTIQRTQQEDSAVYLCASSLTFNEQFFGPGTRLTVL.

This clone is a singleton in its sample. V gene TRBV28 combines with J gene TRBJ1-5; tentative D call: TRBD1 (5 bases). The germline gives CDR1 MDHEN, CDR2 SYDVKM. This CDR3 has 15 amino acids. Deletions cut 2 bases from V and 3 bases from J, with 11 bases between. The DNA of the CDR3 is TGTGCCAGCAGTTTACCGGGACCGATCAATCAGCCCCAGCATTTT. Amino acid sequence: CASSLPGPINQPQHF.

The chain has TRBV27 and TRBJ2-7; the D call may be TRBD1 or TRBD2 (6 bases each). Trimming shortened V by 3 bases and J by 0 bases, and 12 bases separated the two germline ends. This CDR3 is 15 amino acids long. Germline assignment: CDR1 MNHEY and CDR2 SMNVEV (reference sequence). The CDR3 here is CASSFGGHGSYEQYF. CDR3 coding DNA: TGTGCCAGCAGTTTCGGGGGACACGGCTCCTACGAGCAGTACTTC.

This clone has only one observation. The chain joins TRBV9 to TRBJ2-1, with TRBD1 as a possible D gene (5 bases). The CDR3 spans 15 residues. Germline V gene data show CDR1 as SGDLS and CDR2 as YYNGEE. V was pared by 4 bases and J by 1 base, with 12 bases between. CDR3 DNA sequence: TGTGCCAGCAGCCTTCTCGACAGTTCCTACAATGAGCAGTTCTTC. Protein product: CASSLLDSSYNEQFF.

This clone was counted a few times. Here the CDR3 reads CASSLMAATDTQYF. The CDR3 bases are TGTGCCAGCAGCTTAATGGCAGCTACAGATACGCAGTATTTT. The V call is TRBV7-3, the J call TRBJ2-3; D is ambiguous. Germline V lookup: CDR1 SGHTA, CDR2 FQGTGA. The CDR3 loop spans 14 amino acids. Trimming took off 1 base at V and 3 bases at J, with 8 bases between the two ends. The whole variable domain, remainder taken from reference TRBV7-3 and TRBJ2-3, is GAGVSQTPSNKVTEKGKYVELRCDPISGHTALYWYRQSLGQGPEFLIYFQGTGAADDSGLPNDRFFAVRPEGSVSTLKIQRTERGDSAVYLCASSLMAATDTQYFGPGTRLTVL.

This clone showed up just once. This rearrangement joins TRBV28 to TRBJ1-5, with D possibly being TRBD1 (5 bases). V was cut by 3 bases and J by 1 base, with 7 bases left in between. Germline V CDR1 and CDR2: MDHEN, SYDVKM. The CDR3 consists of 14 residues. The CDR3 DNA reads as TGTGCCAGCAGTTTGGCAGGGAGCAATCAGCCCCAGCATTTT. Protein sequence: CASSLAGSNQPQHF.

The V gene is TRBV27, the J gene TRBJ1-6; D gene unclear. Germline CDR1 is MNHEY and CDR2 is SMNVEV (reference sequence). V lost 3 bases and J lost 7, with 13 bases in between. The CDR3 is made up of 15 amino acids. The CDR3 loop reads CASSFEGLGNSPLHF. DNA of the CDR3: TGTGCCAGCAGTTTTGAGGGCTTGGGGAATTCACCCCTCCACTTT.